This T cell receptor (beta chain) was found in a study of T cell repertoires in cytomegalovirus infection. Overall study context: Signatures in public TCR beta sequences pointed to both CMV infection and matching HLA type.

TCRdb processed the reads anew with MiXCR; each CDR3 protein has one entry. The sample shows nearly 700,000 distinct CDR3 sequences, around 32% of them seen only once. In the case of this clonotype: Its antigen remains unidentified.

The study's findings and limits: Pooled public TCR beta family frequency picked out CMV carriers with the relevant HLA.

Germline V gives CDR1 MDHEN, CDR2 SYDVKM. CDR3 length: 13 amino acids. This TCR derives from a human donor in good health (CMV status not recorded). Some clones in this sample may be carry-over from other donors' samples. The specimen comprised cultured PBMCs, sampled from culture after CMV antigen stimulation. V usage is TRBV28 and J usage is TRBJ2-5; D call uncertain. The CDR3 sequence: CLAPVIIQETQYF. The CDR3 nucleotides read TGTCTTGCCCCCGTTATTATCCAAGAGACCCAGTACTTC.